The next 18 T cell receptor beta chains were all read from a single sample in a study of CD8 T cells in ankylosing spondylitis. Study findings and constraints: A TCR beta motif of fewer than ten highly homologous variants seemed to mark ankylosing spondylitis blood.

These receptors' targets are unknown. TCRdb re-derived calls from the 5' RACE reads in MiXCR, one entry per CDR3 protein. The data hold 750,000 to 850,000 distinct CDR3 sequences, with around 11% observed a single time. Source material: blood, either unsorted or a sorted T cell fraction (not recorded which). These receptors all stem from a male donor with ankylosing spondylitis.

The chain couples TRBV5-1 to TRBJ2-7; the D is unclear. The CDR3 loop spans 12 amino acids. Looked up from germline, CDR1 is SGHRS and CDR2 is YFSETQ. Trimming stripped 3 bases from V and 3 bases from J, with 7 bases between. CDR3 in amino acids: CASSSARYEQYF. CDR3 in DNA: TGCGCCAGCAGCTCGGCGCGCTACGAGCAGTACTTC. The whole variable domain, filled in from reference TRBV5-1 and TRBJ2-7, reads KAGVTQTPRYLIKTRGQQVTLSCSPISGHRSVSWYQQTPGQGLQFLFEYFSETQRNKGNFPGRFSGRQFSNSRSEMNVSTLELGDSALYLCASSSARYEQYFGPGTRLTVT.

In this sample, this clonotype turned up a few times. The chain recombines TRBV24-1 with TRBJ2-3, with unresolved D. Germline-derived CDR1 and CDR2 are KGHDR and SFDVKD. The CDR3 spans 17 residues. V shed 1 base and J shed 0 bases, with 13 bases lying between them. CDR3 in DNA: TGTGCCACCAGTGATTTTGGGCCGAAACTTAGCACAGATACGCAGTATTTT. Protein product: CATSDFGPKLSTDTQYF.

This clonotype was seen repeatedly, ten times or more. DNA of the CDR3: TGTGCCAGCAGCCCCCGGGACAGATCAGATACGCAGTATTTT. It specifies CASSPRDRSDTQYF. V gene TRBV7-2 combines with J gene TRBJ2-3; the match to TRBD1 covers 7 bases. The CDR3 runs 14 residues. Germline values: CDR1 SGHTA, CDR2 FQGNSA. J was trimmed by 4 bases and V by 5 bases; bases with no gene match: 6. Supplemented by reference TRBV7-2 and TRBJ2-3, the full variable domain reads GAGVSQSPSNKVTEKGKDVELRCDPISGHTALYWYRQSLGQGLEFLIYFQGNSAPDKSGLPSDRFSAERTGGSVSTLTIQRTQQEDSAVYLCASSPRDRSDTQYFGPGTRLTVL.

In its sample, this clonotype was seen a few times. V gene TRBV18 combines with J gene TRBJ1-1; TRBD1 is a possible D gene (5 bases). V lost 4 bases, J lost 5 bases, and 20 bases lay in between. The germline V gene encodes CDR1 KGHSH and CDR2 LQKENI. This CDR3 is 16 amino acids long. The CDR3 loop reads CASSLSRSLGGTEAFF. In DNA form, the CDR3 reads TGTGCCAGCTCACTAAGCCGCTCCCTGGGGGGGACTGAAGCTTTCTTT.

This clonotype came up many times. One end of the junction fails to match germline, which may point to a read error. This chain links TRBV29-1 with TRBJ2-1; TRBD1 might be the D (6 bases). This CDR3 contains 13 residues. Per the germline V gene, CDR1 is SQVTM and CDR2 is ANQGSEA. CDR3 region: CSVQDRTYNEQFF. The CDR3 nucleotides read TGCAGCGTTCAAGACAGGACCTACAATGAGCAGTTCTTC.

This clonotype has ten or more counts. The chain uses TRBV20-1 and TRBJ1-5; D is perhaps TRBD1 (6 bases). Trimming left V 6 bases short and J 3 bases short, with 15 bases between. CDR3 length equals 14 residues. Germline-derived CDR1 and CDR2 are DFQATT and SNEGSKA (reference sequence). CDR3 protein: CSAGGGGVNQPQHF. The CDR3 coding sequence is TGCAGTGCCGGAGGGGGGGGAGTCAATCAGCCCCAGCATTTT.

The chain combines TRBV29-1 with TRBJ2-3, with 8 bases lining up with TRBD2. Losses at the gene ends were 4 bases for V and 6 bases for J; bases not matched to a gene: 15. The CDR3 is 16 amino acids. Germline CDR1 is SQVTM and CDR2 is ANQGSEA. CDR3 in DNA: TGCAGCGTTGCGGGTACCGGGACTAGGGGTTCGGATACGCAGTATTTT. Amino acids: CSVAGTGTRGSDTQYF.

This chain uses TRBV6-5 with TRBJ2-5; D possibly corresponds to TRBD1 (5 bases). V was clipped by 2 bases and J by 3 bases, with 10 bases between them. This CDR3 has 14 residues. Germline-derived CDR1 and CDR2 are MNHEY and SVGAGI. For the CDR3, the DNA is TGTGCCAGCAGTTACCCCCTGACAGAAGAGACCCAGTACTTC. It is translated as CASSYPLTEETQYF.

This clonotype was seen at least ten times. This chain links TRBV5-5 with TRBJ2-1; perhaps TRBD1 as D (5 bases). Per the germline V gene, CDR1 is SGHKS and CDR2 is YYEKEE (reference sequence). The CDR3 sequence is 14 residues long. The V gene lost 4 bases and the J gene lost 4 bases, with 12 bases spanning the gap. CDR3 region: CASSPVQEYNEQFF. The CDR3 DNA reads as TGTGCCAGCAGCCCGGTACAGGAGTACAATGAGCAGTTCTTC.

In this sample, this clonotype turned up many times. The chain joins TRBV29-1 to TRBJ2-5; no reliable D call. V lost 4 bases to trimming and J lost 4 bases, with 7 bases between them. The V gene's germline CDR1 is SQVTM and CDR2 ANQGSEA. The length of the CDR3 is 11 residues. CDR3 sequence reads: CSVGFGETQYF. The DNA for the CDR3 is TGCAGCGTTGGATTCGGAGAGACCCAGTACTTC.

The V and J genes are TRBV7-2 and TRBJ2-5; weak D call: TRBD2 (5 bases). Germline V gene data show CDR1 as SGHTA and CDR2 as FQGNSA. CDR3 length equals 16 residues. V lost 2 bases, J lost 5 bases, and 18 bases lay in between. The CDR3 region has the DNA TGTGCCAGCAGCTTAACGGGATGGCCAGAAAGGGAGACCCAGTACTTC. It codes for CASSLTGWPERETQYF.

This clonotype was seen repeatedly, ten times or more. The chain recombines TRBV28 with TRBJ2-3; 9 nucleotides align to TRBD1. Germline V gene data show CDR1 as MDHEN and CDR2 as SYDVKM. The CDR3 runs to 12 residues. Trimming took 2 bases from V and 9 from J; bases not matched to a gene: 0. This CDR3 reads CASSLGQGTQYF. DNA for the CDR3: TGTGCCAGCAGTTTAGGACAGGGGACGCAGTATTTT.

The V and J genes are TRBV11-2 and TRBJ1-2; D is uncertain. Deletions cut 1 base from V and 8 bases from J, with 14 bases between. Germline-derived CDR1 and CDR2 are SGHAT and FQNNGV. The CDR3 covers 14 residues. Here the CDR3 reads CASSLGHVSRGYTF. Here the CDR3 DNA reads TGTGCCAGCAGCTTAGGCCACGTATCGAGAGGCTACACCTTC.

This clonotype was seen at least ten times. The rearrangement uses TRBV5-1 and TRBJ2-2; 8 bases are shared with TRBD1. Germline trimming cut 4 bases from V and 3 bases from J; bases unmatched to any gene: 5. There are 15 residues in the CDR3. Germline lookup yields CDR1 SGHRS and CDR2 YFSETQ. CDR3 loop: CASSRTGPDTGELFF. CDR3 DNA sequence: TGCGCCAGCAGCAGGACAGGGCCGGACACCGGGGAGCTGTTTTTT.

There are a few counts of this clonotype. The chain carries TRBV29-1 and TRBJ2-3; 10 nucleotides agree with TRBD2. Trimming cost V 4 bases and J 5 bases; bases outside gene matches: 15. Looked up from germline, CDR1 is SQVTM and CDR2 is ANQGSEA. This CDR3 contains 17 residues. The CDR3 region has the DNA TGCAGCGTTGGCGGTTCGGAGCGGGGGGGCGAGGAAGATACGCAGTATTTT. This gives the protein CSVGGSERGGEEDTQYF.

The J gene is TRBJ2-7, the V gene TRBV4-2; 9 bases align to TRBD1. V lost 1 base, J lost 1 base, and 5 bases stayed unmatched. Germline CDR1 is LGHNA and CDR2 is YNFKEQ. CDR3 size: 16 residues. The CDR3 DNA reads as TGTGCCAGCAGCCAAGGTGGACAGGGGAATTCCTACGAGCAGTACTTC. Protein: CASSQGGQGNSYEQYF.

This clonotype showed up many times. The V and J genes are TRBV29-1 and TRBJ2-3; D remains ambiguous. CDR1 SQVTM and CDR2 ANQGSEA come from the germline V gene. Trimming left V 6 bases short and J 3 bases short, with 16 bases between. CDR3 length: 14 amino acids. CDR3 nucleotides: TGCAGCGTCCTGACCTTCCCAACGACAGATACGCAGTATTTT. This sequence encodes CSVLTFPTTDTQYF.

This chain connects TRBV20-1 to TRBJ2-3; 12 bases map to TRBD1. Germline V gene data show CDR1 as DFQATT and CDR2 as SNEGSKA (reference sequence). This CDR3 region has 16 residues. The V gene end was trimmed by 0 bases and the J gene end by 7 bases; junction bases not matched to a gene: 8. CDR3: CSARDQGTGGVNTQYF. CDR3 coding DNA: TGCAGTGCTAGAGATCAAGGGACAGGGGGCGTAAATACGCAGTATTTT.